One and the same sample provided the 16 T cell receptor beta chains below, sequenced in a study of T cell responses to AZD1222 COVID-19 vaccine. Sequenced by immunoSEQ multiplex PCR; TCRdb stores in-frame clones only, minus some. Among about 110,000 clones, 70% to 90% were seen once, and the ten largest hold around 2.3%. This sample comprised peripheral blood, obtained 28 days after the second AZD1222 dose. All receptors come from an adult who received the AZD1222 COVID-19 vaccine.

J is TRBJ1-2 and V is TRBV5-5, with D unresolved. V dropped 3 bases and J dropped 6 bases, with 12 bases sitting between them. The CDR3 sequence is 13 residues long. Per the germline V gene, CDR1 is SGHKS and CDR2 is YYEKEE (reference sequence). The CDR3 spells CASSSSPEDGYTF. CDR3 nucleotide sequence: TGTGCCAGCAGCTCCAGCCCAGAAGATGGCTACACCTTC.

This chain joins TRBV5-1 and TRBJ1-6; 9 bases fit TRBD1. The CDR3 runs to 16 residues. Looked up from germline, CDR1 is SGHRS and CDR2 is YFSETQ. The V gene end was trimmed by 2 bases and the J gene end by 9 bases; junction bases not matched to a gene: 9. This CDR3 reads CASSFLEQGAGSPLHF. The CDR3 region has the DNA TGCGCCAGCAGCTTTTTGGAACAGGGGGCCGGTTCACCCCTCCACTTT.

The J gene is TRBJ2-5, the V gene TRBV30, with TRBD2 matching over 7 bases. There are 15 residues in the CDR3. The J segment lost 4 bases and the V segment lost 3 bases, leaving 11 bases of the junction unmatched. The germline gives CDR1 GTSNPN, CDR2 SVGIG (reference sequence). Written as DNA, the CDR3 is TGTGCCTGGAGAGCCCTCTTACCGGGGGGAGAGACCCAGTACTTC. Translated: CAWRALLPGGETQYF. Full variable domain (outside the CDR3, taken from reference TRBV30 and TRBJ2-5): SQTIHQWPATLVQPVGSPLSLECTVEGTSNPNLYWYRQAAGRGLQLLFYSVGIGQISSEVPQNLSASRPQDRQFILSSKKLLLSDSGFYLCAWRALLPGGETQYFGPGTRLLVL.

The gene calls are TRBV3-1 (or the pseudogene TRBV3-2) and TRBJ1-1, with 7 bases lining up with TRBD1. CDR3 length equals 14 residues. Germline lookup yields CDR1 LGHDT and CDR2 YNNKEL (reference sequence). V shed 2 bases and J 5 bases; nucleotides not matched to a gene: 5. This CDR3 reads CASSQYRGWTEAFF. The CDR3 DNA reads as TGTGCCAGCAGCCAATACAGGGGCTGGACTGAAGCTTTCTTT.

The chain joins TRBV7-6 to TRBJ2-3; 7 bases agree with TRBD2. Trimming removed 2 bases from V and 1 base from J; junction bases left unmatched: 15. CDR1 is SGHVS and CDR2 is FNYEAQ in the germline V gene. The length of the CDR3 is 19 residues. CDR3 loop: CASSLFSASGYFGTDTQYF. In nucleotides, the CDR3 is TGTGCCAGCAGCTTATTCTCGGCTAGCGGATACTTTGGCACAGATACGCAGTATTTT. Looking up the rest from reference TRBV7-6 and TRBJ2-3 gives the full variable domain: GAGVSQSPRYKVTKRGQDVALRCDPISGHVSLYWYRQALGQGPEFLTYFNYEAQQDKSGLPNDRFSAERPEGSISTLTIQRTEQRDSAMYRCASSLFSASGYFGTDTQYFGPGTRLTVL.

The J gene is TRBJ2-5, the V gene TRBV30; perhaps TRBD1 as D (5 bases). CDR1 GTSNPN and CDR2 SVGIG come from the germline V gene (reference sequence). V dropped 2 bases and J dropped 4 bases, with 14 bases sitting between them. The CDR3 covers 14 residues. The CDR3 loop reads CAWSQGVDLETQYF. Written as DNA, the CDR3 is TGTGCCTGGAGTCAGGGTGTAGATTTAGAGACCCAGTACTTC.

CDR3 sequence (DNA): TGTGCCAGCAGCCAAGAAGGGACAGGGGACTACAATGAGCAGTTCTTC. It yields the protein CASSQEGTGDYNEQFF. The chain uses TRBV4-2 and TRBJ2-1; TRBD1 matches at 10 bases. CDR3 length equals 16 residues. With 0 bases clipped from V and 3 bases from J, the junction kept 2 bases outside the gene matches. CDR1 is LGHNA and CDR2 is YNFKEQ in the germline V gene.

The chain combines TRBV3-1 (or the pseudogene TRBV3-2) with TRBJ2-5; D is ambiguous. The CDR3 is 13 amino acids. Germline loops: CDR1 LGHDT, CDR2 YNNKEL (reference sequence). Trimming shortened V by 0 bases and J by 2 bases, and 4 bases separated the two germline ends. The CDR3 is CASSQDGQETQYF. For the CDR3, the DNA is TGTGCCAGCAGCCAAGACGGGCAAGAGACCCAGTACTTC.

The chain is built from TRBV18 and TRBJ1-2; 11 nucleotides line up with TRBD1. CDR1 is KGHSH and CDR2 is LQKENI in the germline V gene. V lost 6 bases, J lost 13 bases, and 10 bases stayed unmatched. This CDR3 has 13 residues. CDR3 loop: CASSYGQGAKVTF. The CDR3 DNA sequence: TGTGCCAGCTCCTACGGACAGGGGGCGAAAGTCACCTTC.

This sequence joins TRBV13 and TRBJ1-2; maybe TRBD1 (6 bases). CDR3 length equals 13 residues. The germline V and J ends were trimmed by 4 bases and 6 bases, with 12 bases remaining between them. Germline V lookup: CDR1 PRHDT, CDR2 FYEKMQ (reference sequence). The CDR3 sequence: CASSSGAGDGYTF. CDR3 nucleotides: TGTGCCAGCAGCTCAGGGGCTGGGGATGGCTACACCTTC. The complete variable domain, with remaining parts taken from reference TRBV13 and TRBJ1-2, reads AAGVIQSPRHLIKEKRETATLKCYPIPRHDTVYWYQQGPGQDPQFLISFYEKMQSDKGSIPDRFSAQQFSDYHSELNMSSLELGDSALYFCASSSGAGDGYTFGSGTRLTVV.

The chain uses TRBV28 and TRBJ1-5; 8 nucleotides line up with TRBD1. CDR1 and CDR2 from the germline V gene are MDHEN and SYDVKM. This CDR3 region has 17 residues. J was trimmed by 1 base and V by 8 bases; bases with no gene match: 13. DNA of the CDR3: TGTGCCAGCGGCACCGCAGCAGGGGGCGTGAGCAATCAGCCCCAGCATTTT. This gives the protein CASGTAAGGVSNQPQHF. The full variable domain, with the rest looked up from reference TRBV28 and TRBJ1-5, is DVKVTQSSRYLVKRTGEKVFLECVQDMDHENMFWYRQDPGLGLRLIYFSYDVKMKEKGDIPEGYSVSREKKERFSLILESASTNQTSMYLCASGTAAGGVSNQPQHFGDGTRLSIL.

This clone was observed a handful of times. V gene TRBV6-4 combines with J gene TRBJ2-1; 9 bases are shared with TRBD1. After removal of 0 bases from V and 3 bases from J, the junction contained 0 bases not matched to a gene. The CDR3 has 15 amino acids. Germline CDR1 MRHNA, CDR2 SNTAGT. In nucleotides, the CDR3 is TGTGCCAGCAGTGACTCGACAGGGGGCTACAATGAGCAGTTCTTC. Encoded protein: CASSDSTGGYNEQFF.

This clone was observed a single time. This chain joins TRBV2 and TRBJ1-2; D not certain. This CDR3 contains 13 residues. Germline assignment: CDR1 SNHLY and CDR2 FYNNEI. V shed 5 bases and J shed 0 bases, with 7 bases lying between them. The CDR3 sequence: CASSPPANYGYTF. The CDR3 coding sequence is TGTGCCAGCAGTCCGCCAGCTAACTATGGCTACACCTTC.

CDR3 protein: CASSTPRRGLAGGPVGELFF. In nucleotides, the CDR3 is TGTGCCAGTAGTACCCCCCGTCGGGGACTAGCGGGAGGGCCCGTCGGGGAGCTGTTTTTT. V gene TRBV19 combines with J gene TRBJ2-2; TRBD2 matches at 16 bases. The CDR3 runs to 20 residues. J was trimmed by 7 bases and V by 4 bases; bases with no gene match: 15. Germline lookup yields CDR1 LNHDA and CDR2 SQIVND (reference sequence). Complete variable domain (other parts from reference TRBV19 and TRBJ2-2): DGGITQSPKYLFRKEGQNVTLSCEQNLNHDAMYWYRQDPGQGLRLIYYSQIVNDFQKGDIAEGYSVSREKKESFPLTVTSAQKNPTAFYLCASSTPRRGLAGGPVGELFFGEGSRLTVL.

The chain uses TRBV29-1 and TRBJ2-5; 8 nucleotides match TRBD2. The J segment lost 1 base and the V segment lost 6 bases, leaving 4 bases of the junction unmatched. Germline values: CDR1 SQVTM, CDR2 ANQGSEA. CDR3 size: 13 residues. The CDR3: CSVLAGTQETQYF. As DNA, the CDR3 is TGCAGCGTATTAGCGGGAACCCAAGAGACCCAGTACTTC.

Written as DNA, the CDR3 is TGCAGCGTACCCGGGACTAGCGACCGGTACAATGAGCAGTTCTTC. It translates to CSVPGTSDRYNEQFF. The V call is TRBV29-1, the J call TRBJ2-1; the match to TRBD2 covers 10 bases. CDR3 length: 15 amino acids. The germline gives CDR1 SQVTM, CDR2 ANQGSEA. The V gene end was trimmed by 6 bases and the J gene end by 4 bases; junction bases not matched to a gene: 9.